Listed here are 18 T cell receptor beta chains from one sample, sequenced in a study of control samples from healthy donors and cancer patients. The assay was immunoSEQ multiplex PCR, and TCRdb's table has in-frame clones only and misses some. The table records 150,000 to 200,000 clones, around 94% of them present only once. Specimen: PBMCs. The receptors derive from a man in his sixties with colorectal cancer.

Written as DNA, the CDR3 is TGCGCCAGCAGCCAAACCGACAGTTTGCGAGACACCATATATTTT. Residues: CASSQTDSLRDTIYF. This chain joins TRBV4-1 and TRBJ1-3, with a tentative D call TRBD1 (5 bases). V was pared by 2 bases and J by 8 bases, with 16 bases between. Germline values: CDR1 MGHRA, CDR2 YSYEKL. This CDR3 is 15 amino acids long.

The J gene is TRBJ2-1, the V gene TRBV5-1; D not certain. The CDR3 length is 13 residues. In germline, CDR1 is SGHRS, CDR2 YFSETQ. V was pared by 3 bases and J by 8 bases, with 12 bases between. The CDR3 coding sequence is TGCGCCAGCAGCTCCGACCTCGGCGATGAGCAGTTCTTC. It specifies CASSSDLGDEQFF.

This clone was counted a single time. The V gene is TRBV30, the J gene TRBJ1-2, with TRBD1 identical over 10 bases. The CDR3 contains 17 residues. V gave up 0 bases and J gave up 8 bases; unmatched junction bases: 15. Per germline, CDR1 GTSNPN and CDR2 SVGIG (reference sequence). DNA for the CDR3: TGTGCCTGGAGTGTAGGGGGGACAGGGGTTGGTGTAGCGGGCTACACCTTC. This codes for CAWSVGGTGVGVAGYTF.

This chain uses TRBV4-2 with TRBJ2-3; D may be TRBD2 (5 bases). The CDR3 has 15 residues. Germline values: CDR1 LGHNA, CDR2 YNFKEQ. The V end was cut by 3 bases, the J end by 0 bases, with 10 bases between. The CDR3 region is CASSQRASSTDTQYF. The CDR3 coding sequence is TGTGCCAGCAGCCAGAGGGCCTCTAGCACAGATACGCAGTATTTT.

This rearrangement joins TRBV9 to TRBJ2-3, with 11 bases fitting TRBD2. The germline V gene encodes CDR1 SGDLS and CDR2 YYNGEE. This CDR3 comprises 16 residues. Unmatched junction bases numbered 4, after V lost 0 bases and J lost 4 bases. CDR3 amino acids: CASSVAGTSGSDTQYF. The CDR3 DNA follows: TGTGCCAGCAGCGTAGCAGGGACTAGCGGCTCAGATACGCAGTATTTT.

The chain uses TRBV5-6 and TRBJ2-1; D gene uncertain. Trimming cost V 0 bases and J 3 bases, with 16 bases left between them. The CDR3 sequence is 17 residues long. Germline V CDR1 and CDR2: SGHDT, YYEEEE. The CDR3 protein is CASSLVGKAKIYNEQFF. In nucleotides, the CDR3 is TGTGCCAGCAGCTTGGTCGGCAAAGCGAAGATCTACAATGAGCAGTTCTTC.

This sequence joins TRBV24-1 and TRBJ2-5; TRBD1 is a possible D gene (6 bases). The germline V gene encodes CDR1 KGHDR and CDR2 SFDVKD. The CDR3 extends over 13 amino acids. The ends were cut back, 6 bases at V and 1 base at J, with 8 bases in the middle. CDR3 sequence reads: CATSTGPQETQYF. CDR3 DNA: TGTGCCACCAGTACAGGGCCCCAAGAGACCCAGTACTTC.

V gene TRBV25-1 combines with J gene TRBJ1-5, with D unclear. This CDR3 has 12 amino acids. The germline CDR1 and CDR2 sequences are MGHDK and SYGVNS. The V end was cut by 9 bases, the J end by 6 bases, with 12 bases between. The CDR3 nucleotides read TGTGCCAGTTCGGTGGCAGGTCAGCCCCAGCATTTT. This codes for CASSVAGQPQHF.

This chain joins TRBV12-3 or TRBV12-4 and TRBJ2-1; no reliable D call. The CDR3 spans 11 residues. Trimming removed 1 base from V and 10 bases from J, with 5 bases in between. CDR3 residues: CASSLGSEQFF. The CDR3 DNA sequence: TGTGCCAGCAGTTTAGGATCCGAGCAGTTCTTC.

This clone came up a few times. The chain carries TRBV7-9 and TRBJ2-7; D perhaps matches TRBD1 (6 bases). Trimming stripped 7 bases from V and 3 bases from J, with 19 bases between. The CDR3 is 15 amino acids. Per the germline V gene, CDR1 is SEHNR and CDR2 is FQNEAQ (reference sequence). In DNA, the CDR3 is TGTGCCAGCACCCTTTCGACAGGAGTGGTCTACGAGCAGTACTTC. It specifies CASTLSTGVVYEQYF. Together with reference TRBV7-9 and TRBJ2-7, the CDR3 gives the full variable domain: DTGVSQNPRHKITKRGQNVTFRCDPISEHNRLYWYRQTLGQGPEFLTYFQNEAQLEKSRLLSDRFSAERPKGSFSTLEIQRTEQGDSAMYLCASTLSTGVVYEQYFGPGTRLTVT.

The V call is TRBV28, the J call TRBJ2-6, with 10 bases lining up with TRBD1. Trimming removed 8 bases from V and 2 bases from J; junction bases left unmatched: 6. The CDR3 sequence is 16 residues long. Germline CDR1 reads MDHEN; CDR2 reads SYDVKM. The CDR3 sequence: CASGGQGLPGANVLTF. DNA for the CDR3: TGTGCCAGCGGGGGACAGGGGCTGCCTGGGGCCAACGTCCTGACTTTC. Supplemented by reference TRBV28 and TRBJ2-6, the full variable domain reads DVKVTQSSRYLVKRTGEKVFLECVQDMDHENMFWYRQDPGLGLRLIYFSYDVKMKEKGDIPEGYSVSREKKERFSLILESASTNQTSMYLCASGGQGLPGANVLTFGAGSRLTVL.

The chain combines TRBV27 with TRBJ1-6; TRBD1 matches at 7 bases. Germline assignment: CDR1 MNHEY and CDR2 SMNVEV (reference sequence). The CDR3 runs to 15 residues. The V and J ends lost 5 bases and 10 bases, in that order; junction bases with no gene match: 11. CDR3 nucleotide sequence: TGTGCCAGCAGTCAGACAGGGTGGGTAGGGTCACCCCTCCACTTT. It yields the protein CASSQTGWVGSPLHF.

A single count supports this clone. The chain couples TRBV9 to TRBJ1-1; D remains unclear. CDR1 and CDR2 (germline): SGDLS, YYNGEE. The CDR3 spans 13 residues. V dropped 4 bases and J dropped 3 bases, with 10 bases sitting between them. The DNA for the CDR3 is TGTGCCAGCAGCCCCGGCGGAGACACTGAAGCTTTCTTT. This encodes CASSPGGDTEAFF.

This chain connects TRBV29-1 to TRBJ1-1; D gene ambiguous. The CDR3 covers 18 residues. Germline V gene data show CDR1 as SQVTM and CDR2 as ANQGSEA. Trimming took 7 bases from V and 0 from J, leaving 27 bases between them. This CDR3 is CSGGWDPGRGPMNTEAFF. The CDR3 bases are TGCAGCGGGGGTTGGGATCCTGGACGTGGACCCATGAACACTGAAGCTTTCTTT. The full variable domain, completed using reference TRBV29-1 and TRBJ1-1, is SAVISQKPSRDICQRGTSLTIQCQVDSQVTMMFWYRQQPGQSLTLIATANQGSEATYESGFVIDKFPISRPNLTFSTLTVSNMSPEDSSIYLCSGGWDPGRGPMNTEAFFGQGTRLTVV.

The chain carries TRBV2 and TRBJ2-2; D uncertain. Germline V gene sequence: CDR1 SNHLY, CDR2 FYNNEI. Trimming stripped 4 bases from V and 6 bases from J, with 6 bases between. The CDR3 spans 12 residues. CDR3: CASSVVPGELFF. CDR3 nucleotides: TGTGCCAGCAGTGTAGTTCCCGGGGAGCTGTTTTTT. The variable domain in full, with the rest retrieved from reference TRBV2 and TRBJ2-2, is EPEVTQTPSHQVTQMGQEVILRCVPISNHLYFYWYRQILGQKVEFLVSFYNNEISEKSEIFDDQFSVERPDGSNFTLKIRSTKLEDSAMYFCASSVVPGELFFGEGSRLTVL.

CDR3 in amino acids: CASSYSPTGLGYGYTF. The CDR3 DNA follows: TGTGCCAGCAGTTACTCCCCCACCGGGTTAGGCTATGGCTACACCTTC. V gene TRBV6-5 combines with J gene TRBJ1-2; D ambiguous. Trimming left V 0 bases short and J 4 bases short, with 15 bases between. This CDR3 comprises 16 residues. Germline CDR1 and CDR2: MNHEY and SVGAGI.

The genes are TRBV12-3 or TRBV12-4 and TRBJ1-5; D remains unclear. The length of the CDR3 is 13 residues. Trimming took off 2 bases at V and 7 bases at J, with 9 bases between the two ends. The CDR3 coding sequence is TGTGCCAGCAGTTTAAGATCCCAACAGCCCCAGCATTTT. This translates into CASSLRSQQPQHF.

This sequence joins TRBV28 and TRBJ2-7, with D perhaps TRBD1 (6 bases). Germline values: CDR1 MDHEN, CDR2 SYDVKM. V gave up 6 bases and J gave up 2 bases, with 14 bases separating them. The CDR3 spans 14 residues. CDR3 nucleotide sequence: TGTGCCAGCAGCCCAGGACAGATTACCTACGAGCAGTACTTC. The encoded protein is CASSPGQITYEQYF.